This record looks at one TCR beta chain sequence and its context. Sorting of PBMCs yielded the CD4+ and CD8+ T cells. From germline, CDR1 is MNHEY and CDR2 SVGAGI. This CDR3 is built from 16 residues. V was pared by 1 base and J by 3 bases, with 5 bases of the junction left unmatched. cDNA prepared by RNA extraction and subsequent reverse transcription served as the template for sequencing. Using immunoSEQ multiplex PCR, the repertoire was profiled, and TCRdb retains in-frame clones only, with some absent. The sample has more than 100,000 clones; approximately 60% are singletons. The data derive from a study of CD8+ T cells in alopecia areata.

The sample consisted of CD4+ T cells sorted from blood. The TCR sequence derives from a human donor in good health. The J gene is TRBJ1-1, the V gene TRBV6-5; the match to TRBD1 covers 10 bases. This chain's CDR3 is CASSYYGQGDYTEAFF. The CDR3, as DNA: TGTGCCAGCAGTTACTATGGACAGGGGGATTACACTGAAGCTTTCTTT.